What follows is one T cell receptor (beta chain) and its context. V dropped 5 bases and J dropped 2; count of bases not matched to a gene: 11. The CDR3 extends over 19 amino acids. CDR1 and CDR2 (germline): LNHDA, SQIVND (reference sequence). The entry originates in a study of blood T cell repertoires in COVID-19. Study as a whole: Donors in the United States, Italy and Spain gave samples during acute or convalescent COVID-19. PBMCs, B-cell-depleted T cells, or T cells provided the cDNA or gDNA that made up the material.

Per the study methods: Reference gene primer amplification gave estimated nucleated cell counts. Profiling relied on immunoSEQ multiplex PCR, and the TCRdb table lists in-frame clones only, not all of them. D and trimming were read from the DNA, whereas the V and J calls and clone size are those reported in that table. The sample includes approximately 220,000 clones, around 82% of them seen just once. The clonotype comes from a woman in her forties or fifties with acute or convalescent COVID-19. Sample: peripheral blood. This rearrangement joins TRBV19 to TRBJ2-1; 14 bases match TRBD2. The CDR3 sequence is CASSPGLAGVAEPYNEQFF. The CDR3 bases are TGTGCCAGTAGTCCGGGACTAGCGGGAGTAGCGGAACCCTACAATGAGCAGTTCTTC. The full variable domain, with the rest looked up from reference TRBV19 and TRBJ2-1, is DGGITQSPKYLFRKEGQNVTLSCEQNLNHDAMYWYRQDPGQGLRLIYYSQIVNDFQKGDIAEGYSVSREKKESFPLTVTSAQKNPTAFYLCASSPGLAGVAEPYNEQFFGPGTRLTVL.